This is a list of T cell receptor beta chains from one sample in a study of CD8+ T cells in alopecia areata. Assay used: immunoSEQ multiplex PCR; TCRdb lists only in-frame clones, some missing. The table has approximately 210,000 clones, about 65% seen once. This sample comprised CD4+ T cells sorted from blood, obtained at week 49, from a patient treated with tofacitinib. The receptors shown here come from a human donor with alopecia areata. Each CDR3 is given with its conserved first and last residue. Each record gives: D gene, V gene, clone size, J gene, CDR3 DNA, CDR3 protein. The D gene is left open where the match is weak. Clone size is not always given. Where it is, it says once, few, many or a class for expanded clones.

TRBD1	TRBV4-1	-	TRBJ1-1	TGCGCCAGCAGCCAAGATCGGCGGCAGGGGGCAGGAGGGACTGAAGCTTTCTTT	CASSQDRRQGAGGTEAFF
-	TRBV5-1	-	TRBJ1-1	TGCGCCAGCGGGTCTGACCCGAACACTGAAGCTTTCTTT	CASGSDPNTEAFF
-	TRBV18	once	TRBJ2-2	TGTGCCAGCTCGAAAACCCTCATGGGTAACACCGGGGAGCTGTTTTTT	CASSKTLMGNTGELFF
-	TRBV5-4	-	TRBJ1-6	TGTGCCAGCAGCCCCTCGGCAGATTGGTCACCCCTCCACTTT	CASSPSADWSPLHF
-	TRBV5-6	-	TRBJ1-1	TGTGCCAGCAGGAACCTTCCGAACACTGAAGCTTTCTTT	CASRNLPNTEAFF
TRBD1	TRBV5-5	few	TRBJ2-7	TGTGCCAGCAGCTGGGGACAGGGGGCTTCCTACGAGCAGTACTTC	CASSWGQGASYEQYF
TRBD2	TRBV27	-	TRBJ2-2	TGTGCCAGCAGTTTATCCGGGGGGTCGGGCGGGGAGCTGTTTTTT	CASSLSGGSGGELFF
-	TRBV14	-	TRBJ1-2	TGTGCCAGCAGCCCAATGGACGGGGATGGCTACACCTTC	CASSPMDGDGYTF
-	TRBV29-1	few	TRBJ2-1	TGCAGCGTTGTTCGGAATGAGCAGTTCTTC	CSVVRNEQFF
TRBD1	TRBV9	-	TRBJ2-2	TGTGCCAGCAGCGTAAGCCAGGGGGCGCGTACCGGGGAGCTGTTTTTT	CASSVSQGARTGELFF
-	TRBV9	-	TRBJ1-1	TGTGCCAGCAGCCCAGCTGTTCTAGGGCAGAACACTGAAGCTTTCTTT	CASSPAVLGQNTEAFF
-	TRBV14	-	TRBJ1-6	TGTGCCAGCAACCTGGGAGATTCACCCCTCCACTTT	CASNLGDSPLHF
TRBD1	TRBV29-1	-	TRBJ1-1	TGCAGCGTCGCGCCCTCCGGGACAGGGAAAACTGAAGCTTTCTTT	CSVAPSGTGKTEAFF
-	TRBV30	-	TRBJ1-1	TGTGCCTGGAGTCGCAAGGGCACTGAAGCTTTCTTT	CAWSRKGTEAFF
-	TRBV7-2	-	TRBJ2-5	TGCGCCAGCAGCTTTTCCCGAGAGACCCAGTACTTC	CASSFSRETQYF
TRBD1	TRBV2	-	TRBJ1-5	TGTGCCAGCAGGGAAATCTTACCGGGACAGGGCAATCAGCCCCAGCATTTT	CASREILPGQGNQPQHF
-	TRBV2	many	TRBJ1-6	TGTGCCAGCAGTGGGGACTCTAATTCACCCCTCCACTTT	CASSGDSNSPLHF